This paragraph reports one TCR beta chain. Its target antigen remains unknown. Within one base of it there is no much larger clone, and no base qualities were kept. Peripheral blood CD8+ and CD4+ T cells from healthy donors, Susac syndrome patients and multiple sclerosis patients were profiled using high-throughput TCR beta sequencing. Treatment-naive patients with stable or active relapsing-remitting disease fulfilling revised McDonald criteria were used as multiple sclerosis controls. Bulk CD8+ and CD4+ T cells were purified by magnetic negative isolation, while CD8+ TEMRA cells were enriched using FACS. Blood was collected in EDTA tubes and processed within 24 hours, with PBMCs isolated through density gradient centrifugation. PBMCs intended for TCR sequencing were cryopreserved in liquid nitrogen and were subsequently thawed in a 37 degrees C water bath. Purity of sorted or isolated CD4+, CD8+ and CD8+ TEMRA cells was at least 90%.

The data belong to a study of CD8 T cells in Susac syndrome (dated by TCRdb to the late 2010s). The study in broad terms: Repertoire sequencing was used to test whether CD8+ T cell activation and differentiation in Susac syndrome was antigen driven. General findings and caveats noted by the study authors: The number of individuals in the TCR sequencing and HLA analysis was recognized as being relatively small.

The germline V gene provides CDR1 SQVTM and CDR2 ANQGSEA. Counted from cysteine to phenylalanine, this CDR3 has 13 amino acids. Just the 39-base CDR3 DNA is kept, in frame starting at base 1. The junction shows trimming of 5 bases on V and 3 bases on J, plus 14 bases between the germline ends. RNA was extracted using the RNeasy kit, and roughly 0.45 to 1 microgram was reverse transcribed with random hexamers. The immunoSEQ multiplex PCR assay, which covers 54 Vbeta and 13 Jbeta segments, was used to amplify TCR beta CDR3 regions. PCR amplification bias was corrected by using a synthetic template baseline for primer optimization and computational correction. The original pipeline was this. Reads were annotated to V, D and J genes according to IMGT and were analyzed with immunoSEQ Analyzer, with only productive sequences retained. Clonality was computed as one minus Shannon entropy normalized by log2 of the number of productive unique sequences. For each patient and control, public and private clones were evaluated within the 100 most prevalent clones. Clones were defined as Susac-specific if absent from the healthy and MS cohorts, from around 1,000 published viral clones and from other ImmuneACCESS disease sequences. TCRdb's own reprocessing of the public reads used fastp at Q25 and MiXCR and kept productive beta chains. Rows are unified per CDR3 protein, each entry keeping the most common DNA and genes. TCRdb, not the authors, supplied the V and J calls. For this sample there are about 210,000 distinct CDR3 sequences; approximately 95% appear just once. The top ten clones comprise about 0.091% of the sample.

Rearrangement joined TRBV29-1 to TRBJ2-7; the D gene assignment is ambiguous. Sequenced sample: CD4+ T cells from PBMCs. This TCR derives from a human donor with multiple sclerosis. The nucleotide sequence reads TGCAGCGTTTCGCAGGCTCTAAACTACGAGCAGTACTTC. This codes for CSVSQALNYEQYF.